The next 3 T cell receptor beta chains were all read from a single sample in a study of blood T cell repertoires in COVID-19. The table came from immunoSEQ multiplex PCR; TCRdb's copy has only in-frame clones and leaves some out. This table has about 300,000 clones, 86% appearing once. Sequenced: peripheral blood. These receptors were obtained from a woman aged 50 to 65 with acute or convalescent COVID-19.

The chain uses TRBV6-1 and TRBJ2-7; 7 positions agree with TRBD1. The germline CDR1 and CDR2 sequences are MNHNS and SASEGT. With V trimmed by 3 bases and J by 0 bases, 11 bases remained unmatched. CDR3 length: 17 residues. CDR3 protein: CASSDFGQAGSSYEQYF. CDR3 DNA sequence: TGTGCCAGCAGTGATTTTGGACAGGCAGGGAGCTCCTACGAGCAGTACTTC.

J is TRBJ2-4 and V is TRBV19; 9 nucleotides line up with TRBD1. J was trimmed by 0 bases and V by 5 bases; bases with no gene match: 5. Germline CDR1 LNHDA, CDR2 SQIVND (reference sequence). CDR3 size: 16 residues. For the CDR3, the DNA is TGTGCCAGTAGTCCCGGGACAGGGCAAGCCAAAAACATTCAGTACTTC. This gives the protein CASSPGTGQAKNIQYF.

In its sample, this clone was seen a few times. V gene TRBV9 combines with J gene TRBJ1-4; TRBD1 matches 7 bases. The germline gives CDR1 SGDLS, CDR2 YYNGEE. This CDR3 region has 15 residues. The ends lost 0 bases at V and 4 bases at J; junction bases unmatched: 3. DNA for the CDR3: TGTGCCAGCAGCGTAGCCGGACAGGTTAATGAAAAACTGTTTTTT. Encoded protein: CASSVAGQVNEKLFF.